One TCR beta chain is described in this entry. Its antigen remains unidentified. The V gene lost 0 bases and the J gene lost 8 bases, with 7 bases spanning the gap. The CDR3 runs to 12 residues. Per germline, CDR1 LNHDA and CDR2 SQIVND (reference sequence). This sample is part of a study of T cell responses to AZD1222 COVID-19 vaccine. Study-wide results and limits: Spike-specific TCR breadth and depth grew following two AZD1222 doses.

Profiled with immunoSEQ multiplex PCR; TCRdb holds only in-frame clones, not every one. Of about 150,000 clones listed, 88% were seen once; the top ten hold roughly 5.4%. The genes are TRBV19 and TRBJ1-1, with D unclear. Sequenced here: peripheral blood, sampled 28 days after the second dose of the MenACWY control vaccine. The receptor was derived from an adult who received the MenACWY meningococcal vaccine as a control. The CDR3 DNA follows: TGTGCCAGTAGTATAGAGAAAGGGGAAGCTTTCTTT. Translating gives CASSIEKGEAFF.